The 31 T cell receptor beta chains in this list originate from one sample, sequenced in a study of T cells in tuberculosis. Some clones are missing from TCRdb's copy, which holds only in-frame ones; the method was immunoSEQ multiplex PCR. This table holds more than 35,000 clones, 90% to 95% found once. Sequencing was performed on PBMCs. Receptors were obtained from a donor aged 10-29 years with latent tuberculosis or without tuberculosis infection. Some clones in this sample may be carry-over from other donors' samples.

This rearrangement joins TRBV19 to TRBJ1-1; TRBD1 might be the D (5 bases). CDR1 and CDR2 (germline): LNHDA, SQIVND (reference sequence). Trimming took off 8 bases at V and 3 bases at J, with 19 bases between the two ends. This CDR3 has 15 residues. The CDR3 nucleotides read TGTGCCAGTCGGCGGGTCGTGGGGGGGTACACTGAAGCTTTCTTT. Residues: CASRRVVGGYTEAFF.

The chain carries TRBV19 and TRBJ1-2, with D possibly matching TRBD1 (5 bases). The V end was cut by 8 bases, the J end by 8 bases, with 21 bases between. This CDR3 has 14 amino acids. Germline CDR1 and CDR2: LNHDA and SQIVND (reference sequence). The CDR3 DNA reads as TGTGCCAGTTTGGGGCCCGCCCTTTCTCGAGGCTACACCTTC. Amino acid sequence: CASLGPALSRGYTF.

This sequence joins TRBV7-8 and TRBJ2-5; no reliable D call. The CDR3 runs to 9 residues. V was trimmed by 8 bases and J by 5 bases, leaving 3 bases between them. In germline, CDR1 is SGHVS, CDR2 FQNEAQ. Here the CDR3 DNA reads TGTGCCAGCGAGGAGACCCAGTACTTC. Its protein is CASEETQYF.

J is TRBJ2-1 and V is TRBV5-1; 7 bases are shared with TRBD1. CDR1 is SGHRS and CDR2 is YFSETQ in the germline V gene. The CDR3 runs to 16 residues. V was clipped by 2 bases and J by 8 bases; unmatched bases: 13. The CDR3 DNA sequence: TGCGCCAGCAGCTTTTACGGGACAGTGATCTCCGATGAGCAGTTCTTC. This translates into CASSFYGTVISDEQFF.

This clone was seen just once. The chain is built from TRBV30 and TRBJ1-4; the D is unclear. CDR3 length: 13 amino acids. Trimming stripped 4 bases from V and 3 bases from J, with 9 bases between. Germline CDR1 is GTSNPN and CDR2 is SVGIG (reference sequence). CDR3 amino acids: CAWNPTPNEKLFF. CDR3 nucleotide sequence: TGTGCCTGGAACCCGACACCTAATGAAAAACTGTTTTTT. The full variable domain, with the rest looked up from reference TRBV30 and TRBJ1-4, is SQTIHQWPATLVQPVGSPLSLECTVEGTSNPNLYWYRQAAGRGLQLLFYSVGIGQISSEVPQNLSASRPQDRQFILSSKKLLLSDSGFYLCAWNPTPNEKLFFGSGTQLSVL.

The CDR3 bases are TGTGCCACCGGCGCGGACAGGGGTCTCGAAGCTTTCTTT. Amino acids: CATGADRGLEAFF. This chain joins TRBV7-6 and TRBJ1-1, with 9 bases identical to TRBD1. Trimming took 10 bases from V and 8 from J; bases not matched to a gene: 11. Germline values: CDR1 SGHVS, CDR2 FNYEAQ. The CDR3 consists of 13 residues. The full variable domain, rest sourced from reference TRBV7-6 and TRBJ1-1, is GAGVSQSPRYKVTKRGQDVALRCDPISGHVSLYWYRQALGQGPEFLTYFNYEAQQDKSGLPNDRFSAERPEGSISTLTIQRTEQRDSAMYRCATGADRGLEAFFGQGTRLTVV.

In nucleotides, the CDR3 is TGTGCCACCAGCACCGGCAGGGGATACAATGAGCAGTTCTTC. Translation gives CATSTGRGYNEQFF. This chain uses TRBV19 with TRBJ2-1; D might be TRBD1 (6 bases). The CDR3 length is 14 residues. Germline lookup yields CDR1 LNHDA and CDR2 SQIVND (reference sequence). V lost 10 bases, J lost 4 bases, and 17 bases lay in between.

This chain uses TRBV18 with TRBJ2-2, with D unclear. Germline V gene data show CDR1 as KGHSH and CDR2 as LQKENI. The CDR3 totals 13 residues. Trimming took off 6 bases at V and 1 base at J, with 6 bases between the two ends. CDR3 DNA: TGTGCCAGCTCCATTCAGAACACCGGGGAGCTGTTTTTT. Its translation is CASSIQNTGELFF.

The chain links TRBV5-1 to TRBJ2-1; maybe TRBD2 (6 bases). Germline CDR1 and CDR2: SGHRS and YFSETQ. V lost 0 bases to trimming and J lost 4 bases, with 11 bases between them. The CDR3 extends over 15 amino acids. The CDR3 nucleotides read TGCGCCAGCAGCTTGGGGACTATGCCTTACAATGAGCAGTTCTTC. It encodes CASSLGTMPYNEQFF.

This chain links TRBV14 with TRBJ1-2; possibly TRBD1 for D (5 bases). V shed 3 bases and J shed 3 bases, with 14 bases lying between them. Germline assignment: CDR1 SGHDN and CDR2 FVKESK. CDR3 length equals 15 residues. Written as DNA, the CDR3 is TGTGCCAGCAGCCAGAAAGCAAAAGGGGACTATGGCTACACCTTC. Protein: CASSQKAKGDYGYTF.

V is TRBV14 and J is TRBJ2-2; tentatively, D is TRBD1 (6 bases). The V gene lost 6 bases and the J gene lost 5 bases, with 13 bases spanning the gap. The CDR3 sequence is 14 residues long. CDR1 is SGHDN and CDR2 is FVKESK in the germline V gene. The CDR3 region has the DNA TGTGCCAGCAGTCACAGGGATGGGACCGGGGAGCTGTTTTTT. Encoded protein: CASSHRDGTGELFF.

This clone appeared a few times. V gene TRBV19 combines with J gene TRBJ1-6; D not resolved. The V gene lost 6 bases and the J gene lost 10 bases, with 16 bases spanning the gap. Germline-derived CDR1 and CDR2 are LNHDA and SQIVND (reference sequence). The CDR3 has 14 amino acids. CDR3 bases: TGTGCCAGTAGAAGGTCGGCAGCGTACTCACCCCTCCACTTT. This translates into CASRRSAAYSPLHF.

The chain joins TRBV19 to TRBJ1-1; D gene unclear. The CDR3 is made up of 17 amino acids. Per germline, CDR1 LNHDA and CDR2 SQIVND (reference sequence). V was clipped by 4 bases and J by 1 base, with 19 bases between them. CDR3 sequence reads: CASSKVGRKLSNTEAFF. The CDR3 DNA reads TGTGCCAGTAGTAAGGTTGGTCGGAAACTATCGAACACTGAAGCTTTCTTT.

The gene calls are TRBV15 and TRBJ2-7; 10 nucleotides align to TRBD1. The V and J ends lost 1 base and 1 base, in that order; junction bases with no gene match: 1. Germline CDR1 and CDR2: LNHNV and YYDKDF (reference sequence). This CDR3 has 15 residues. The CDR3 nucleotides are TGTGCCACCAGCAGAGGACAGGGGGCTTCCTACGAGCAGTACGTC. This sequence encodes CATSRGQGASYEQYV.

The chain couples TRBV12-5 to TRBJ1-4; D perhaps matches TRBD1 (5 bases). Trimming removed 5 bases from V and 8 bases from J, with 12 bases in between. This CDR3 region has 13 residues. The germline V gene has CDR1 LGHNT and CDR2 FRNRAP. In DNA, the CDR3 is TGTGCTAGTGGTCTAAACGGGGGGGAAAAACTGTTTTTT. Amino acids: CASGLNGGEKLFF.

The chain is built from TRBV13 and TRBJ1-4; no clear D gene. CDR3 size: 14 residues. V was cut by 2 bases and J by 3 bases, with 7 bases left in between. The V gene's germline CDR1 is PRHDT and CDR2 FYEKMQ (reference sequence). CDR3 bases: TGTGCCAGCAGCTTAAGCCGGGCTAATGAAAAACTGTTTTTT. Its protein is CASSLSRANEKLFF.

The V and J genes are TRBV11-2 and TRBJ1-4; 11 bases are a match to TRBD1. There are 15 residues in the CDR3. The V and J ends lost 1 base and 7 bases, in that order; junction bases with no gene match: 2. CDR1 and CDR2 from the germline V gene are SGHAT and FQNNGV. The CDR3 sequence is CASSLVGTGGEKLFF. The CDR3 DNA is TGTGCCAGCAGCTTAGTAGGGACAGGGGGTGAAAAACTGTTTTTT.

This clone showed up just once. This chain links TRBV7-9 with TRBJ1-6; the D is unclear. V was pared by 1 base and J by 11 bases, with 9 bases between. CDR3 length equals 13 residues. Looked up from germline, CDR1 is SEHNR and CDR2 is FQNEAQ (reference sequence). The CDR3 sequence: CASSLGVGTPLHF. CDR3 bases: TGTGCCAGCAGCTTAGGTGTGGGCACACCCCTCCACTTT.

This chain connects TRBV19 to TRBJ1-1, with D possibly being TRBD1 (5 bases). The CDR3 consists of 14 residues. CDR1 is LNHDA and CDR2 is SQIVND in the germline V gene (reference sequence). Trimming shortened V by 7 bases and J by 3 bases, and 15 bases separated the two germline ends. CDR3 amino acids: CASTTQGFDTEAFF. CDR3 sequence (DNA): TGTGCCAGTACCACTCAGGGTTTTGACACTGAAGCTTTCTTT. Full variable domain (missing parts from reference TRBV19 and TRBJ1-1): DGGITQSPKYLFRKEGQNVTLSCEQNLNHDAMYWYRQDPGQGLRLIYYSQIVNDFQKGDIAEGYSVSREKKESFPLTVTSAQKNPTAFYLCASTTQGFDTEAFFGQGTRLTVV.

This chain joins TRBV6-6 and TRBJ1-2; tentative D call: TRBD1 (5 bases). Germline CDR1 MNHNY, CDR2 SVGAGI (reference sequence). Trimming stripped 5 bases from V and 6 bases from J, with 13 bases between. The CDR3 has 13 residues. CDR3 DNA sequence: TGTGCCAGCAGTAGGGGTTTTGGGGATGGCTACACCTTC. Encoded protein: CASSRGFGDGYTF.

The V call is TRBV4-1, the J call TRBJ1-2; TRBD1 matches 7 bases. V gave up 1 base and J gave up 4 bases; unmatched junction bases: 9. The V gene's germline CDR1 is MGHRA and CDR2 YSYEKL. The CDR3 contains 16 residues. CDR3 loop: CASSQGQGPGIYGYTF. CDR3 bases: TGCGCCAGCAGCCAAGGACAGGGACCTGGCATCTATGGCTACACCTTC.

The chain combines TRBV4-3 with TRBJ1-1; D is possibly TRBD1 (5 bases). The CDR3 is made up of 15 amino acids. The V and J ends lost 3 bases and 0 bases respectively, with 11 bases between them. The V gene's germline CDR1 is LGHNA and CDR2 YSLEER. The CDR3 bases are TGCGCCAGCAGCCAGCAATCCAGGGTGAACACTGAAGCTTTCTTT. It specifies CASSQQSRVNTEAFF.

This chain joins TRBV5-1 and TRBJ2-5; no clear D gene. Germline V gene lookup returns CDR1 SGHRS and CDR2 YFSETQ. The CDR3 has 15 residues. V lost 0 bases and J 1 base, leaving 10 bases between the germline ends. CDR3 protein: CASSLGFIVQETQYF. CDR3 DNA: TGCGCCAGCAGCTTGGGTTTCATAGTCCAAGAGACCCAGTACTTC.

This chain connects TRBV4-3 to TRBJ2-3, with 9 positions matching TRBD2. Germline-derived CDR1 and CDR2 are LGHNA and YSLEER. Trimming at V came to 1 base and at J to 3 bases, leaving 5 bases not matched to a gene. The CDR3 consists of 16 residues. This CDR3 is CASSQVLAGGTDTQYF. In DNA, the CDR3 is TGCGCCAGCAGCCAAGTACTAGCGGGTGGTACAGATACGCAGTATTTT.

V usage is TRBV25-1 and J usage is TRBJ1-3, with 7 bases lining up with TRBD1. The germline CDR1 and CDR2 sequences are MGHDK and SYGVNS. The CDR3 runs 15 residues. With 3 bases clipped from V and 2 bases from J, the junction kept 4 bases outside the gene matches. The CDR3 here is CASSDLDRAGNTIYF. In DNA form, the CDR3 reads TGTGCCAGCAGTGACTTAGACAGGGCTGGAAACACCATATATTTT.

The chain employs TRBV7-6 and TRBJ1-3; TRBD1 matches at 11 bases. The CDR3 totals 18 residues. The V and J ends lost 5 bases and 0 bases, in that order; junction bases with no gene match: 9. Germline V gene sequence: CDR1 SGHVS, CDR2 FNYEAQ. The CDR3 DNA reads as TGTGCCAGCAGCCCAACAACCGGGACAGGGGGCTCTGGAAACACCATATATTTT. This codes for CASSPTTGTGGSGNTIYF.

The genes are TRBV7-2 and TRBJ2-1; 7 bases are a match to TRBD1. The germline V gene encodes CDR1 SGHTA and CDR2 FQGNSA. V was clipped by 5 bases and J by 5 bases; unmatched bases: 9. This CDR3 spans 15 amino acids. The chain's CDR3 is CASSPRDRAHNEQFF. The CDR3 DNA is TGTGCCAGCAGCCCCCGAGACAGGGCACACAATGAGCAGTTCTTC.

The chain joins TRBV7-2 to TRBJ1-1; D ambiguous. The CDR3 is 13 amino acids. With 5 bases removed from V and 0 bases from J, the gap between germline ends came to 7 bases. In germline, CDR1 is SGHTA, CDR2 FQGNSA. CDR3 nucleotide sequence: TGTGCCAGCAGCCTTCAGGTGAACACTGAAGCTTTCTTT. Its translation: CASSLQVNTEAFF.

The V and J genes are TRBV11-2 and TRBJ2-1; unclear D gene. CDR1 and CDR2 from the germline V gene are SGHAT and FQNNGV. The CDR3 consists of 10 residues. Trimming cost V 8 bases and J 5 bases, with 4 bases left between them. In DNA form, the CDR3 reads TGTGCCAGCGGCCACAATGAGCAGTTCTTC. It translates to CASGHNEQFF.

The genes are TRBV9 and TRBJ2-5; 8 nucleotides agree with TRBD1. There are 14 residues in the CDR3. Germline assignment: CDR1 SGDLS and CDR2 YYNGEE. Trimming cost V 4 bases and J 1 base; bases outside gene matches: 3. As DNA, the CDR3 is TGTGCCAGCAGCCTTGGGACAGGCCAAGAGACCCAGTACTTC. It codes for CASSLGTGQETQYF.

This rearrangement joins TRBV6-5 to TRBJ2-7, with TRBD1 matching 11 bases. The CDR3 extends over 15 amino acids. The V gene's germline CDR1 is MNHEY and CDR2 SVGAGI. V was pared by 0 bases and J by 5 bases, with 3 bases of the junction left unmatched. The DNA for the CDR3 is TGTGCCAGCAGTTACTCGTGGACAGGGGGCGACGAGCAGTACTTC. This sequence encodes CASSYSWTGGDEQYF.